The 9 T cell receptor beta chains below all came from one sample that was sequenced in a study of cytomegalovirus exposure and HLA in healthy donors. Vbeta (60) and Jbeta (13) primers were used in the PCR. Produced via immunoSEQ multiplex PCR; TCRdb's table is partial and in-frame only. This table holds about 130,000 clones, approximately 82% found once. Sequences were obtained from PBMCs. Every receptor here comes from a boy aged 2 to 10 in good health and CMV-seronegative.

For this clone: Other DNA sequences in this sample translate to the same CDR3. V gene TRBV6-4 combines with J gene TRBJ2-2, with D tentatively TRBD2 (6 bases). Trimming shortened V by 3 bases and J by 7 bases, and 9 bases separated the two germline ends. Germline assignment: CDR1 MRHNA and CDR2 SNTAGT. The CDR3 loop spans 13 amino acids. CDR3 sequence (DNA): TGTGCCAGCAGTGAAGGAGGGCACGGGGAGCTGTTTTTT. Protein product: CASSEGGHGELFF.

CDR3 in DNA: TGTGCCAGCAGCTTACTGGGACAGGGGGACGAGCAGTACTTC. It codes for CASSLLGQGDEQYF. V and J are TRBV7-3 and TRBJ2-7; TRBD1 matches 11 bases. The J segment lost 5 bases and the V segment lost 2 bases, leaving 2 bases of the junction unmatched. This CDR3 is built from 14 residues. In germline, CDR1 is SGHTA, CDR2 FQGTGA.

V gene TRBV5-4 combines with J gene TRBJ2-7; 7 positions agree with TRBD1. Germline loops: CDR1 SGHNT, CDR2 YYREEE (reference sequence). With V trimmed by 6 bases and J by 2 bases, 5 bases remained unmatched. The length of the CDR3 is 13 residues. CDR3 DNA sequence: TGTGCCAGCAAAGGGACAGAGCCCTACGAGCAGTACTTC. It codes for CASKGTEPYEQYF.

Notes on this clone: The sample carries other DNA sequences with the same CDR3. The chain links TRBV7-6 to TRBJ1-6; 7 nucleotides align to TRBD1. This CDR3 comprises 17 residues. With 4 bases clipped from V and 1 base from J, the junction kept 7 bases outside the gene matches. In germline, CDR1 is SGHVS, CDR2 FNYEAQ. CDR3: CASSSDRVPSYNSPLHF. CDR3 DNA sequence: TGTGCCAGCAGCTCAGACAGGGTGCCGTCCTATAATTCACCCCTCCACTTT.

The V gene is TRBV30, the J gene TRBJ2-3; 7 bases map to TRBD2. The junction had 3 bases not matched to a gene; V was cut back by 2 bases and J by 1 base. Germline loops: CDR1 GTSNPN, CDR2 SVGIG (reference sequence). The CDR3 sequence is 14 residues long. CDR3 coding DNA: TGTGCCTGGAGTACCAGCGGGGGCACAGATACGCAGTATTTT. The encoded protein is CAWSTSGGTDTQYF.

This rearrangement joins TRBV28 to TRBJ1-1; TRBD1 might be the D (5 bases). CDR3 size: 11 residues. With 6 bases removed from V and 5 bases from J, the gap between germline ends came to 7 bases. CDR1 and CDR2 from the germline V gene are MDHEN and SYDVKM. In DNA, the CDR3 is TGTGCCAGCAGGGGGCTAACTGAAGCTTTCTTT. Protein product: CASRGLTEAFF.

This clone was seen just once. The J gene is TRBJ2-3, the V gene TRBV29-1, with D possibly matching TRBD2 (5 bases). Trimming stripped 4 bases from V and 5 bases from J, with 13 bases between. CDR3 length: 13 amino acids. Looked up from germline, CDR1 is SQVTM and CDR2 is ANQGSEA. CDR3 in DNA: TGCAGCGTTGTCCAGCGGTTATTAGATACGCAGTATTTT. It yields the protein CSVVQRLLDTQYF.

This chain connects TRBV5-1 to TRBJ2-1; TRBD1 matches at 7 bases. Germline CDR1 reads SGHRS; CDR2 reads YFSETQ. The CDR3 sequence is 15 residues long. J lost 7 bases, V lost 0 bases, and 7 bases had no gene match. The CDR3 DNA is TGCGCCAGCAGCTTGGGACAGGGTAGGCTTAATGAGCAGTTCTTC. Translating it yields CASSLGQGRLNEQFF.

This clone was detected only once. The genes are TRBV7-9 and TRBJ1-5; 10 positions match TRBD1. There are 17 residues in the CDR3. After removal of 8 bases from V and 7 bases from J, the junction contained 17 bases not matched to a gene. Germline CDR1 reads SEHNR; CDR2 reads FQNEAQ (reference sequence). CDR3 amino acids: CASSKRRPGQGNQPQHF. CDR3 DNA sequence: TGTGCCAGCTCCAAGCGACGCCCGGGACAGGGGAACCAGCCCCAGCATTTT.